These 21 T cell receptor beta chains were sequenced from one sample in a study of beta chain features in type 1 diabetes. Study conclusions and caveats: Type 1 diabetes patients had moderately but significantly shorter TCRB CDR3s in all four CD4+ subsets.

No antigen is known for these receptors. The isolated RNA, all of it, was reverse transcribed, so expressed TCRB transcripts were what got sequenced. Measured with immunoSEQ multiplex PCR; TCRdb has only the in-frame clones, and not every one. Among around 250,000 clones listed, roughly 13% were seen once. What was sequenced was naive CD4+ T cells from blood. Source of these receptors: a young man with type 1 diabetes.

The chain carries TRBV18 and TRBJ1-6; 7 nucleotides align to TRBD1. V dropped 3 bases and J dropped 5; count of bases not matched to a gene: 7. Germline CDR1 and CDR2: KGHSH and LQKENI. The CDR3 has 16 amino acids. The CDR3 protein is CASSPTQGGNNSPLHF. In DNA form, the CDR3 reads TGTGCCAGCTCACCGACGCAGGGGGGAAATAATTCACCCCTCCACTTT.

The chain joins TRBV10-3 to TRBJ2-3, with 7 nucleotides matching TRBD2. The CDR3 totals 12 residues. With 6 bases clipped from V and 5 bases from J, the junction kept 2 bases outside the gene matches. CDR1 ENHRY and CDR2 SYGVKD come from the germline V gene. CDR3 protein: CAIRREQDTQYF. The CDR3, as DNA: TGTGCCATCAGGCGGGAGCAAGATACGCAGTATTTT.

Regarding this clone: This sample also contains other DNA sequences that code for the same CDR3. CDR3 residues: CASSPGQLNYGYTF. The CDR3 DNA sequence: TGTGCCAGCTCACCAGGCCAGTTGAACTATGGCTACACCTTC. The V and J genes are TRBV18 and TRBJ1-2, with D hard to call. V was pared by 2 bases and J by 2 bases, with 9 bases between. This CDR3 has 14 amino acids. Per the germline V gene, CDR1 is KGHSH and CDR2 is LQKENI.

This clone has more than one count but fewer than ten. CDR3 amino acids: CASSQTSGVREQFF. For the CDR3, the DNA is TGTGCCAGCAGCCAGACTAGCGGGGTGAGGGAGCAGTTCTTC. V is TRBV9 and J is TRBJ2-1, with 11 nucleotides matching TRBD2. Germline CDR1 is SGDLS and CDR2 is YYNGEE. The CDR3 length is 14 residues. Trimming at V came to 4 bases and at J to 10 bases, leaving 7 bases not matched to a gene.

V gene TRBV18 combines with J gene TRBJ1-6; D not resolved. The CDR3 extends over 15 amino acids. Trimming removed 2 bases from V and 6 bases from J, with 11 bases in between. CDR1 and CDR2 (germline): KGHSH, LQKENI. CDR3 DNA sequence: TGTGCCAGCTCACCATCAGACGGGGTTAATTCACCCCTCCACTTT. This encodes CASSPSDGVNSPLHF.

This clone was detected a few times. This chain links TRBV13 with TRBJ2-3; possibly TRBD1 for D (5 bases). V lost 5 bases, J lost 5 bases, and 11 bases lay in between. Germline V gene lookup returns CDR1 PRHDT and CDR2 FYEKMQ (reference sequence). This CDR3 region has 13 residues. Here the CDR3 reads CASSPRQIDTQYF. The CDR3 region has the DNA TGTGCCAGCAGCCCCCGACAGATAGATACGCAGTATTTT.

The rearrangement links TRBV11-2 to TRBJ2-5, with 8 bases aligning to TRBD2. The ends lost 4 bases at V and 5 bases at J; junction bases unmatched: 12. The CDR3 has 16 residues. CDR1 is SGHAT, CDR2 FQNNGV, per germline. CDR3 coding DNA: TGTGCCAGCAGCTCCCTGGGAGCGGGGGCTGGGGAGACCCAGTACTTC. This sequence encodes CASSSLGAGAGETQYF.

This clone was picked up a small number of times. The CDR3 coding sequence is TGTGCCAGTAGCGACAGGGGGGTTAGCAATGAGCAGTTCTTC. Encoded protein: CASSDRGVSNEQFF. The chain has TRBV19 and TRBJ2-1; TRBD1 matches at 9 bases. The CDR3 runs to 14 residues. V lost 6 bases and J lost 6; bases outside the gene matches: 6. Germline V gene data show CDR1 as LNHDA and CDR2 as SQIVND (reference sequence). The complete variable domain, with remaining parts taken from reference TRBV19 and TRBJ2-1, reads DGGITQSPKYLFRKEGQNVTLSCEQNLNHDAMYWYRQDPGQGLRLIYYSQIVNDFQKGDIAEGYSVSREKKESFPLTVTSAQKNPTAFYLCASSDRGVSNEQFFGPGTRLTVL.

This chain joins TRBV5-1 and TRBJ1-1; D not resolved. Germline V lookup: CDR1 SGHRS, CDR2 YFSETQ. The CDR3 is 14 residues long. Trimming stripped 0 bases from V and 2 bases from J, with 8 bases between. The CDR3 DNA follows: TGCGCCAGCAGCTTGGACAGATTCAACACTGAAGCTTTCTTT. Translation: CASSLDRFNTEAFF.

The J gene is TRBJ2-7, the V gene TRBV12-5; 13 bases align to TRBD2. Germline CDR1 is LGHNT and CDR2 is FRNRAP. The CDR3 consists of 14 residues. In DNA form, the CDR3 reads TGTGCCCCGGGGGGACTAGCGGGGCCCTACGAGCAGTACTTC. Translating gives CAPGGLAGPYEQYF.

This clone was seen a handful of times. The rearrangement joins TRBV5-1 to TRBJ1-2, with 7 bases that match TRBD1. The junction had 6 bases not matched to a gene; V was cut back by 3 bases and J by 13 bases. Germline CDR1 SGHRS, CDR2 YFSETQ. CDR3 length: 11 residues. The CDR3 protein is CASSSDRAPTF. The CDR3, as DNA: TGCGCCAGCAGCTCAGACAGGGCCCCCACCTTC.

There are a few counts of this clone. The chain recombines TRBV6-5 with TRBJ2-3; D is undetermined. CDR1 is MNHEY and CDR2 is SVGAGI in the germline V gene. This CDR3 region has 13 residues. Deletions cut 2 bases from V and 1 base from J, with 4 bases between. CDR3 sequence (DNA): TGTGCCAGCAGTTACGGAGGCACAGATACGCAGTATTTT. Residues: CASSYGGTDTQYF.

The CDR3 coding sequence is TGTGCCGGGGGGTCCAGGGAAGACGGGGAGCTGTTTTTT. Its protein is CAGGSREDGELFF. This sequence joins TRBV2 and TRBJ2-2; D might be TRBD2 (6 bases). The CDR3 extends over 13 amino acids. Germline CDR1 reads SNHLY; CDR2 reads FYNNEI. Trimming took 11 bases from V and 7 from J, leaving 17 bases between them.

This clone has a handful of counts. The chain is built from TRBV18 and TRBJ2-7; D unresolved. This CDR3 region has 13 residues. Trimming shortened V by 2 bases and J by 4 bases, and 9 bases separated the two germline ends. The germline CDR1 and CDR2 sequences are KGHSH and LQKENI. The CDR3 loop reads CASSPSQVYEQYF. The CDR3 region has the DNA TGTGCCAGCTCACCAAGTCAGGTGTACGAGCAGTACTTC.

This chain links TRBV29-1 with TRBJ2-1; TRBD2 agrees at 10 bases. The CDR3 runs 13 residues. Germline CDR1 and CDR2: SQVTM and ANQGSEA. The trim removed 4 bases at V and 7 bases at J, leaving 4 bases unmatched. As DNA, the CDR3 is TGCAGCGTTGTCAGCGGGAGGGCAAATGAGCAGTTCTTC. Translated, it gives CSVVSGRANEQFF.

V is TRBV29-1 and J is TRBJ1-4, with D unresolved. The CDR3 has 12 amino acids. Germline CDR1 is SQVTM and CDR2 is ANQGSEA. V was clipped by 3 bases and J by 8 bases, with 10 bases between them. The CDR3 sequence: CSVETGDEKLFF. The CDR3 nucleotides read TGCAGCGTTGAGACTGGAGACGAAAAACTGTTTTTT.

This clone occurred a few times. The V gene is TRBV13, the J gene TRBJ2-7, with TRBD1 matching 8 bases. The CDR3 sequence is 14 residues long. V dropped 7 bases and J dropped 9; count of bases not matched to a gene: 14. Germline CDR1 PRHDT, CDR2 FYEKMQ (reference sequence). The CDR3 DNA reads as TGTGCCAGCACCGCACCAGGGGGCGCAGATCGGCAGTACTTC. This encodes CASTAPGGADRQYF.

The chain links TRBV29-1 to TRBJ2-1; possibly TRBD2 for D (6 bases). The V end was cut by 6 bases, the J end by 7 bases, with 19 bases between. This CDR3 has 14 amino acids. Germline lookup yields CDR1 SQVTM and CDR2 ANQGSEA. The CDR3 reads CSVWGDQMGNEQFF. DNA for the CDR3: TGCAGCGTCTGGGGGGACCAAATGGGGAATGAGCAGTTCTTC.

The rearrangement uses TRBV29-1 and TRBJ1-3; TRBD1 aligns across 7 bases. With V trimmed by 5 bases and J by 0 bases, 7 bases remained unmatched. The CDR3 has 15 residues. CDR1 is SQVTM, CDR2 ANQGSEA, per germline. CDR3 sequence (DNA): TGCAGCGTTACCTTGACAGGGCGCTCTGGAAACACCATATATTTT. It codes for CSVTLTGRSGNTIYF.

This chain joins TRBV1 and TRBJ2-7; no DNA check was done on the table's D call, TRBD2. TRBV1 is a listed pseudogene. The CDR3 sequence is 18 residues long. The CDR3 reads CTSSQPHRTSGNIYEQYF. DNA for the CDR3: TGCACCAGCAGCCAACCTCACCGGACTAGCGGGAACATCTACGAGCAGTACTTC.

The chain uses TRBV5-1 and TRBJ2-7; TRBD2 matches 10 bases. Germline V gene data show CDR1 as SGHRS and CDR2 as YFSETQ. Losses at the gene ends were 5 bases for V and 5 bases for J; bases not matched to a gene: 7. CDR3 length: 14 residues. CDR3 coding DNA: TGCGCCAGCAGATCGCTAGCGGGAGAGGACGAGCAGTACTTC. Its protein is CASRSLAGEDEQYF.